The 32 T cell receptor beta chains in this list originate from one sample, sequenced in a study of regulatory T cells in long-lasting Graves disease (dated by TCRdb to the early 2020s). Libraries came from multiplex PCR. This sample was sequenced with an Illumina HiSeq 4000. CDR3 regions were amplified by Arm-PCR with iRepertoire HTBI primers to construct TCR beta libraries. TCRdb took the public reads, trimmed them with fastp at Q25, ran MiXCR for clone calling and kept in-frame beta chains. Merged by CDR3 protein, the rows form single entries marked with the most common genes and DNA. The sample contains fewer than 550,000 distinct CDR3 sequences, less than 20% of them found a single time. The ten largest clones add up to 20% to 25% of the sample. In the paper's terms, the time point label means: newly diagnosed GD, antithyroid drugs for less than 3 months. For both TCR sequencing and RNA sequencing, RNA was extracted from PBMCs using TRIzol.

Another study also made use of these data, one on T cells in Graves' hyperthyroidism and ophthalmopathy.

Sample: peripheral blood mononuclear cells (PBMCs), taken at new diagnosis, from a patient treated with antithyroid drugs. The receptor source for this set is a woman in her late teens or twenties with Graves disease. Donor details come from another sample of the same person, matched by shared clones.

J is TRBJ1-1 and V is TRBV6-1; 8 nucleotides match TRBD1. Germline CDR1 is MNHNS and CDR2 is SASEGT. The V segment lost 4 bases and the J segment 3 bases; nucleotides outside the gene matches: 4. The CDR3 covers 14 residues. The CDR3 nucleotides read TGTGCCAGCAGTGCCCGGACAGGGCACACTGAAGCTTTCTTT. It translates to CASSARTGHTEAFF.

This clonotype was counted many times. V is TRBV7-2 and J is TRBJ2-7; TRBD2 agrees at 7 bases. Trimming took 1 base from V and 4 from J; bases not matched to a gene: 7. Germline-derived CDR1 and CDR2 are SGHTA and FQGNSA. The CDR3 spans 15 residues. The CDR3 reads CASSLGAGAGYEQYF. DNA of the CDR3: TGTGCCAGCAGCTTAGGGGCGGGAGCGGGATACGAGCAGTACTTC.

Note on this clonotype: An end of the junction differs from the germline gene, which may be a read error. J is TRBJ2-1 and V is TRBV20-1; 9 bases align to TRBD2. CDR1 is DFQATT and CDR2 is SNEGSKA in the germline V gene (reference sequence). This CDR3 comprises 14 residues. The CDR3 nucleotides are TGCAGTGCGGAAAGCGGGGGGTTTGGCAATGAGCAGTCCTTC. It encodes CSAESGGFGNEQSF.

Only a few counts were recorded for this clonotype. This rearrangement joins TRBV30 to TRBJ1-2; 7 bases agree with TRBD1. CDR1 GTSNPN and CDR2 SVGIG come from the germline V gene (reference sequence). This CDR3 is 10 amino acids long. J was trimmed by 9 bases and V by 3 bases; bases with no gene match: 1. CDR3 sequence (DNA): TGTGCCTGGAGGACAGGGAGCTACACCTTC. Translating gives CAWRTGSYTF.

This clonotype has at least ten counts. The chain joins TRBV7-9 to TRBJ1-2; 8 bases align to TRBD1. V was pared by 5 bases and J by 6 bases, with 11 bases of the junction left unmatched. The CDR3 is 15 amino acids. CDR1 is SEHNR, CDR2 FQNEAQ, per germline (reference sequence). CDR3 DNA sequence: TGTGCCAGCAGCATCTACCTACAGGGGGTCCATGGCTACACCTTC. This translates into CASSIYLQGVHGYTF.

The table lists this clonotype with a few counts. This chain uses TRBV20-1 with TRBJ1-2, with 7 nucleotides matching TRBD1. Germline V CDR1 and CDR2: DFQATT, SNEGSKA (reference sequence). This CDR3 is 15 amino acids long. The junction had 14 bases not matched to a gene; V was cut back by 6 bases and J by 4 bases. The CDR3 sequence: CSADEGGPDSYGYTF. CDR3 nucleotides: TGCAGTGCAGACGAAGGGGGCCCAGACAGCTATGGCTACACCTTC.

This clonotype came up many times. The chain combines TRBV11-2 with TRBJ2-7, with unresolved D. The CDR3 has 13 amino acids. V lost 0 bases to trimming and J lost 0 bases, with 3 bases between them. CDR1 and CDR2 (germline): SGHAT, FQNNGV. CDR3 sequence: CASSLDFSYEQYF. The CDR3 DNA reads TGTGCCAGCAGCTTAGACTTCTCCTACGAGCAGTACTTC.

This clonotype appeared many times. V and J are TRBV20-1 and TRBJ2-3; the match to TRBD2 covers 10 bases. The V and J ends lost 3 bases and 4 bases, in that order; junction bases with no gene match: 4. This CDR3 has 14 residues. Germline assignment: CDR1 DFQATT and CDR2 SNEGSKA (reference sequence). CDR3 region: CSARGSGRADTQYF. In nucleotides, the CDR3 is TGCAGTGCTAGGGGAAGCGGGAGGGCAGATACGCAGTATTTT.

This clonotype appeared many times. The V gene is TRBV2, the J gene TRBJ2-7; tentatively, D is TRBD1 (5 bases). The CDR3 has 12 residues. Between the trimmed V and J ends, which lost 6 bases and 11 bases, there was a span of 17 bases. Germline CDR1 reads SNHLY; CDR2 reads FYNNEI. In DNA, the CDR3 is TGTGCCAGCAGGCTACAGGTAGGATCGAAGTACTTC. It yields the protein CASRLQVGSKYF.

The chain carries TRBV4-1 and TRBJ2-1, with D perhaps TRBD1 (6 bases). Germline V CDR1 and CDR2: MGHRA, YSYEKL. Trimming took off 0 bases at V and 4 bases at J, with 16 bases between the two ends. The CDR3 has 17 residues. CDR3 sequence: CASSQDPSRGNYNEQFF. Here the CDR3 DNA reads TGCGCCAGCAGCCAAGACCCTTCAAGGGGGAATTACAATGAGCAGTTCTTC.

This clonotype appeared a few times. This chain links TRBV11-3 with TRBJ2-1; D gene uncertain. V lost 3 bases and J 7 bases, leaving 13 bases between the germline ends. The CDR3 length is 14 residues. Germline loops: CDR1 SGHNT, CDR2 YENEEA. This CDR3 is CASSFMGYGNEQFF. The CDR3 DNA reads as TGTGCCAGCAGCTTTATGGGCTACGGTAATGAGCAGTTCTTC. The variable domain in full, with the rest retrieved from reference TRBV11-3 and TRBJ2-1, is EAGVVQSPRYKIIEKKQPVAFWCNPISGHNTLYWYLQNLGQGPELLIRYENEEAVDDSQLPKDRFSAERLKGVDSTLKIQPAELGDSAVYLCASSFMGYGNEQFFGPGTRLTVL.

This clonotype has at least ten counts. This chain joins TRBV28 and TRBJ2-4; D tentatively fits TRBD1 or TRBD2 (5 bases each). V gave up 3 bases and J gave up 1 base, with 13 bases separating them. This CDR3 contains 16 residues. Germline CDR1 MDHEN, CDR2 SYDVKM. The CDR3 nucleotides read TGTGCCAGCAGTTTCGTCGGGGCTCTGGCCAAAAACATTCAGTACTTC. It codes for CASSFVGALAKNIQYF.

CDR3 loop: CASSLGGQGTNEKLFF. Here the CDR3 DNA reads TGTGCCAGCAGTTTAGGGGGACAGGGAACTAATGAAAAACTGTTTTTT. V gene TRBV12-3 or TRBV12-4 combines with J gene TRBJ1-4; TRBD1 aligns across 9 bases. This CDR3 is 16 amino acids long. V lost 1 base to trimming and J lost 1 base; unmatched junction nucleotides: 1.

This clonotype was picked up many times. This chain uses TRBV7-9 with TRBJ2-3, with TRBD2 identical over 11 bases. CDR1 SEHNR and CDR2 FQNEAQ come from the germline V gene (reference sequence). J gave up 6 bases and V 5 bases, and 10 bases lay outside the gene matches. This CDR3 comprises 16 residues. The CDR3 region has the DNA TGTGCCAGCAGCCAGGGGACTAGCGGAGACAAGGATACGCAGTATTTT. Protein: CASSQGTSGDKDTQYF.

This sequence joins TRBV5-1 and TRBJ2-3; D is undetermined. The CDR3 loop spans 14 amino acids. Looked up from germline, CDR1 is SGHRS and CDR2 is YFSETQ. V was pared by 4 bases and J by 0 bases, with 9 bases between. The CDR3 loop reads CASSLPLSTDTQYF. Written as DNA, the CDR3 is TGCGCCAGCAGCCTTCCTCTTAGCACAGATACGCAGTATTTT.

This clonotype was detected many times. This sequence joins TRBV27 and TRBJ1-1, with D unclear. Looked up from germline, CDR1 is MNHEY and CDR2 is SMNVEV (reference sequence). The V end lost 3 bases, the J end lost 6 bases, and 11 bases lay between the germline ends. The CDR3 has 13 residues. The CDR3: CASSLEGSAEAFF. In DNA, the CDR3 is TGTGCCAGCAGTTTGGAGGGTTCGGCTGAAGCTTTCTTT.

This clonotype was seen many times. This chain uses TRBV18 with TRBJ2-1, with 12 bases aligning to TRBD2. From germline, CDR1 is KGHSH and CDR2 LQKENI. Trimming at V came to 3 bases and at J to 2 bases, leaving 5 bases not matched to a gene. The CDR3 is 17 residues long. The CDR3 is CASSPKTSGRPYNEQFF. In DNA, the CDR3 is TGTGCCAGCTCACCGAAGACTAGCGGGAGACCCTACAATGAGCAGTTCTTC.

This clonotype was detected many times. The chain is built from TRBV11-2 and TRBJ2-2; D unclear. The CDR3 is 15 amino acids. The germline CDR1 and CDR2 sequences are SGHAT and FQNNGV. V lost 1 base to trimming and J lost 7 bases, with 13 bases between them. CDR3 DNA sequence: TGTGCCAGCAGCTTAGGATCCCTTTGGGGCGGGGAGCTGTTTTTT. It encodes CASSLGSLWGGELFF.

This clonotype appeared many times. This rearrangement joins TRBV7-9 to TRBJ2-7; D unresolved. Trimming stripped 3 bases from V and 5 bases from J, with 11 bases between. Germline V lookup: CDR1 SEHNR, CDR2 FQNEAQ (reference sequence). The CDR3 loop spans 13 amino acids. This CDR3 reads CASSFLLLDEQYF. The CDR3 nucleotides are TGTGCCAGCAGCTTCCTTCTCCTAGACGAGCAGTACTTC.

This clonotype appeared many times. This chain connects TRBV11-2 to TRBJ2-7; 11 positions match TRBD1. The CDR3 consists of 15 residues. The V and J ends lost 3 bases and 2 bases, in that order; junction bases with no gene match: 3. Germline V CDR1 and CDR2: SGHAT, FQNNGV. The CDR3 loop reads CASSLDRGRPYEQYF. The CDR3 region has the DNA TGTGCCAGCAGCTTGGACAGGGGGCGTCCCTACGAGCAGTACTTC.

Many counts were recorded for this clonotype. V and J are TRBV7-2 and TRBJ2-7, with D perhaps TRBD1 (6 bases). Germline assignment: CDR1 SGHTA and CDR2 FQGNSA. The CDR3 totals 12 residues. The V and J ends lost 7 bases and 4 bases respectively, with 11 bases between them. DNA of the CDR3: TGTGCCAGCACTTCGGACAGTTACGAGCAGTACTTC. The encoded protein is CASTSDSYEQYF.

As for this clonotype: A far more abundant clone sits one base away, making this likely a read error. CDR3 sequence: CASSLTAGPQETRYF. The CDR3 DNA follows: TGTGCCAGCAGCTTAACAGCGGGACCCCAAGAGACCCGGTACTTC. The J gene is TRBJ2-1, the V gene TRBV11-2; 7 bases are shared with TRBD2. CDR1 SGHAT and CDR2 FQNNGV come from the germline V gene. This CDR3 has 15 amino acids.

The chain recombines TRBV28 with TRBJ2-3, with no clear D. The germline CDR1 and CDR2 sequences are MDHEN and SYDVKM. The CDR3 has 12 residues. The ends were cut back, 1 base at V and 6 bases at J, with 5 bases in the middle. CDR3 bases: TGTGCCAGCAGTTTATCGTTCGATACGCAGTATTTT. Amino acids: CASSLSFDTQYF.

In this sample, this clonotype turned up many times. This sequence joins TRBV28 and TRBJ1-2; D uncertain. There are 11 residues in the CDR3. Germline loops: CDR1 MDHEN, CDR2 SYDVKM. The ends were cut back, 10 bases at V and 7 bases at J, with 13 bases in the middle. For the CDR3, the DNA is TGTGCCACCTCATGGGTTTTTGGCTACACCTTC. It encodes CATSWVFGYTF.

This clonotype was counted only a few times. The rearrangement links TRBV7-2 to TRBJ2-4; 7 bases map to TRBD1. Germline values: CDR1 SGHTA, CDR2 FQGNSA. The CDR3 is made up of 14 amino acids. After removal of 5 bases from V and 4 bases from J, the junction contained 5 bases not matched to a gene. The CDR3 region has the DNA TGTGCCAGCAGCATAGGGGGCTCTAAAAACATTCAGTACTTC. Its protein product is CASSIGGSKNIQYF.

The chain joins TRBV9 to TRBJ1-6; TRBD1 is a possible D gene (5 bases). Germline CDR1 and CDR2: SGDLS and YYNGEE. The CDR3 loop spans 14 amino acids. V was pared by 0 bases and J by 4 bases, with 5 bases between. The CDR3 DNA sequence: TGTGCCAGCAGCGTAGACAGGTATAATTCACCCCTCCACTTT. Its protein product is CASSVDRYNSPLHF.

This clonotype was picked up a small number of times. The CDR3 sequence is CASTPTSGVAKNIQYF. For the CDR3, the DNA is TGTGCCAGCACCCCTACTAGCGGGGTAGCCAAAAACATTCAGTACTTC. This chain connects TRBV12-3 or TRBV12-4 to TRBJ2-4; 10 bases map to TRBD2. This CDR3 has 16 amino acids. With V trimmed by 7 bases and J by 0 bases, 6 bases remained unmatched.

This clonotype has a count of ten or more. This chain joins TRBV7-8 and TRBJ2-5; D possibly corresponds to TRBD2 (5 bases). CDR1 is SGHVS, CDR2 FQNEAQ, per germline. CDR3 length: 14 amino acids. V was trimmed by 4 bases and J by 1 base, leaving 10 bases between them. The CDR3 DNA follows: TGTGCCAGCAGCTCCAAGCGGACCCAAGAGACCCAGTACTTC. Residues: CASSSKRTQETQYF.

This chain uses TRBV5-4 with TRBJ2-1; 8 nucleotides agree with TRBD1. Trimming removed 4 bases from V and 2 bases from J; junction bases left unmatched: 5. This CDR3 is 15 amino acids long. CDR1 and CDR2 (germline): SGHNT, YYREEE (reference sequence). The CDR3 DNA reads TGTGCCAGCAGCGGGCGACAGGGGACCTACAATGAGCAGTTCTTC. This encodes CASSGRQGTYNEQFF.

V is TRBV15 and J is TRBJ2-3, with a weak D call TRBD1 (5 bases). Germline lookup yields CDR1 LNHNV and CDR2 YYDKDF (reference sequence). The ends were cut back, 4 bases at V and 6 bases at J, with 8 bases in the middle. This CDR3 has 12 amino acids. The CDR3 DNA sequence: TGTGCCACCAGCAACAGGTTGGATACGCAGTATTTT. Protein: CATSNRLDTQYF.

This clonotype has a count of ten or more. This chain uses TRBV29-1 with TRBJ2-1; either TRBD1 or TRBD2 may fit D (5 bases each). CDR3 size: 12 residues. Germline V CDR1 and CDR2: SQVTM, ANQGSEA. Trimming took off 3 bases at V and 7 bases at J, with 10 bases between the two ends. The CDR3 reads CSVERDGNEQFF. The CDR3 region has the DNA TGCAGCGTTGAGAGGGACGGGAATGAGCAGTTCTTC.

There are many counts of this clonotype. The chain couples TRBV18 to TRBJ1-2; 8 bases are shared with TRBD1. V was clipped by 6 bases and J by 5 bases; unmatched bases: 11. This CDR3 is built from 15 residues. Germline lookup yields CDR1 KGHSH and CDR2 LQKENI. CDR3 nucleotide sequence: TGTGCCAGCTCCCCGGCCCCGACAGGGGAGTATGGCTACACCTTC. Translation: CASSPAPTGEYGYTF.